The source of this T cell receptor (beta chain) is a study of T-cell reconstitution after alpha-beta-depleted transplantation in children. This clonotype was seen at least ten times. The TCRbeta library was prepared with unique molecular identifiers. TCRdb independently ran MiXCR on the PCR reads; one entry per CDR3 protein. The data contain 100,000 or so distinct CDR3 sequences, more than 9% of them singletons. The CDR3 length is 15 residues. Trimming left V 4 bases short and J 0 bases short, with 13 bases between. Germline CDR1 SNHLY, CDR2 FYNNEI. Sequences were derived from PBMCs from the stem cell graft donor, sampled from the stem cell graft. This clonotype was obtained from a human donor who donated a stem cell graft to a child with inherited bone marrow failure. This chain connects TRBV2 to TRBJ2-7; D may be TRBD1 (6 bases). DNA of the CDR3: TGTGCCAGCAGTGCTACTAGGGGGTACTCCTACGAGCAGTACTTC. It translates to CASSATRGYSYEQYF.